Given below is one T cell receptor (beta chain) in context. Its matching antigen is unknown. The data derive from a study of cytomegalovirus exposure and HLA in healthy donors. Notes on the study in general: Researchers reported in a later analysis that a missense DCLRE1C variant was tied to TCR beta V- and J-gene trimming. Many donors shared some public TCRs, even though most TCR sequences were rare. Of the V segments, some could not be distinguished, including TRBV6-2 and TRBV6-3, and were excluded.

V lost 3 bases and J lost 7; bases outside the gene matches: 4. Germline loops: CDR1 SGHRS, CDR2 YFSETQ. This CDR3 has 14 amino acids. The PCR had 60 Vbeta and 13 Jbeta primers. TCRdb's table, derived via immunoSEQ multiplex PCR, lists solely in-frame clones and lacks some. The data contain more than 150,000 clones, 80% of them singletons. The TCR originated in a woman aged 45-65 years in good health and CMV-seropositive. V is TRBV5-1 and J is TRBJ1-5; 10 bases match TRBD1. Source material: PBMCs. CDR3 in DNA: TGCGCCAGCAGCTGGGGGACAGGGGAACAGCCCCAGCATTTT. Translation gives CASSWGTGEQPQHF.